The clone carrying this T cell receptor (beta chain) was counted many times. As yet, its antigen is unknown. The sample belongs to a study of early T cells in non-severe SARS-CoV-2 infection. Study context: It was bulk RNA from unsorted whole blood that was sequenced, and the chains were unpaired. Findings and caveats of the study: VDJdb-based matching was biased toward anti-spike CD8 responses and missed private and CD4 specificities.

The library protocol tagged individual cDNA molecules with unique molecular identifiers. TCRdb re-called the 5' RACE reads through MiXCR, storing one row per CDR3 protein. The sample records 60,000 to 70,000 distinct CDR3 sequences, less than 9.5% being singletons. Sequences were obtained from whole blood. This TCR derives from an adult who was a healthcare worker with PCR-confirmed SARS-CoV-2 infection or an uninfected control (not recorded which).

The CDR3 sequence: CASSVRNSGANVLTF. The CDR3 nucleotides are TGTGCCAGCAGCGTCAGGAACTCTGGGGCCAACGTCCTGACTTTC. The rearrangement uses TRBV7-2 and TRBJ2-6; no reliable D call. Trimming took off 5 bases at V and 0 bases at J, with 8 bases between the two ends. Looked up from germline, CDR1 is SGHTA and CDR2 is FQGNSA. This CDR3 is built from 15 residues.